Below, 2 T cell receptor beta chains from the same sample are listed, as sequenced in a study of breast tumors, draining lymph nodes, adjacent tissues. Axillary draining lymph nodes of breast cancer patients supplied the node samples. From the multiplex PCR reads, TCRdb called clonotypes with MiXCR, one entry per CDR3 protein. The sample records approximately 230,000 distinct CDR3 sequences, less than 45% being singletons. Sequencing used axillary lymph node tissue. Receptor source: a female donor with breast cancer. Some clones in this sample may be carry-over from other donors' samples.

This clonotype has just a few counts. The chain has TRBV18 and TRBJ2-2; D gene unclear. This CDR3 region has 15 residues. The ends were cut back, 3 bases at V and 4 bases at J, with 12 bases in the middle. Germline V lookup: CDR1 KGHSH, CDR2 LQKENI. The DNA for the CDR3 is TGTGCCAGCTCACCGGCGCAGGTTCTCACCGGGGAGCTGTTTTTT. Amino acid sequence: CASSPAQVLTGELFF.

V and J are TRBV20-1 and TRBJ1-4; 7 nucleotides agree with TRBD1. After removal of 6 bases from V and 8 bases from J, the junction contained 9 bases not matched to a gene. The length of the CDR3 is 13 residues. The germline gives CDR1 DFQATT, CDR2 SNEGSKA (reference sequence). CDR3 coding DNA: TGCAGTGCCACCGACAGGGCGGAGGAAAAACTGTTTTTT. Translated: CSATDRAEEKLFF.